Listed below are T cell receptor beta chains from one sample, sequenced in a study of T cells in Graves' hyperthyroidism and ophthalmopathy. TCRdb redid the calling of the multiplex PCR reads with MiXCR, one entry per CDR3 protein. The table records about 360,000 distinct CDR3 sequences, approximately 15% of them present only once. Sequencing was done on a sample of blood. These receptors were obtained from a woman aged 18 to 35 with Graves' hyperthyroidism that later progressed to Graves' ophthalmopathy. Each CDR3 is given with its conserved first and last residue. The order of the fields is J gene, V gene, D gene, CDR3 protein. D genes are given only for firm matches.

J gene: TRBJ1-2
V gene: TRBV10-3
D gene: NA
CDR3 protein: CAISETTSVRYTF

J gene: TRBJ1-4
V gene: TRBV4-1
D gene: TRBD1
CDR3 protein: CASSPRQGAGEKLFF

J gene: TRBJ2-7
V gene: TRBV28
D gene: NA
CDR3 protein: CASSLLDYGQYF

J gene: TRBJ1-1
V gene: TRBV6-1
D gene: TRBD1
CDR3 protein: CASSSGQGGAFF

J gene: TRBJ2-2
V gene: TRBV6-5
D gene: TRBD2
CDR3 protein: CASSYPTSGRVGELFF

J gene: TRBJ2-5
V gene: TRBV4-1
D gene: NA
CDR3 protein: CASSPYYTTLETQYF

J gene: TRBJ2-3
V gene: TRBV24-1
D gene: TRBD1
CDR3 protein: CATRETGGSDTQYF

J gene: TRBJ2-7
V gene: TRBV12-3/TRBV12-4
D gene: TRBD1
CDR3 protein: CASSPHGGTGYEQYF

J gene: TRBJ2-7
V gene: TRBV20-1
D gene: TRBD2
CDR3 protein: CSAMTSGGYEQYF

J gene: TRBJ1-3
V gene: TRBV18
D gene: NA
CDR3 protein: CASSQTASGNTIYF

J gene: TRBJ2-7
V gene: TRBV19
D gene: TRBD2
CDR3 protein: CASRYSSGTYEQYF

J gene: TRBJ1-1
V gene: TRBV28
D gene: NA
CDR3 protein: CASSLGWSDRNTEAFF

J gene: TRBJ2-1
V gene: TRBV3-1
D gene: NA
CDR3 protein: CASSQNWAVGREQFF

J gene: TRBJ1-6
V gene: TRBV27
D gene: NA
CDR3 protein: CASNFDHLAGLSYNSPLHF

J gene: TRBJ2-7
V gene: TRBV6-2/TRBV6-3
D gene: TRBD1
CDR3 protein: CASSFNAGTGAHEQYF

J gene: TRBJ2-5
V gene: TRBV7-9
D gene: NA
CDR3 protein: CASSFYGQETQYF

J gene: TRBJ2-3
V gene: TRBV7-9
D gene: NA
CDR3 protein: CASSSPRRGGTDTQYF

J gene: TRBJ1-5
V gene: TRBV28
D gene: NA
CDR3 protein: CASSLFTVGGWGRYQPQHF

J gene: TRBJ2-1
V gene: TRBV4-1
D gene: TRBD2
CDR3 protein: CASSQGLAGVSYNEQFF

J gene: TRBJ2-3
V gene: TRBV6-6
D gene: NA
CDR3 protein: CASSYVAGFTDTQYF

J gene: TRBJ2-7
V gene: TRBV27
D gene: TRBD1
CDR3 protein: CASSPGLTGEVTYEQYF

J gene: TRBJ2-7
V gene: TRBV6-5
D gene: NA
CDR3 protein: CASSYSASLAGYEQYF

J gene: TRBJ1-5
V gene: TRBV7-8
D gene: TRBD1
CDR3 protein: CASSPGTGQFQPQHF

J gene: TRBJ2-7
V gene: TRBV5-1
D gene: NA
CDR3 protein: CASSSGSGTNYEQYF

J gene: TRBJ2-4
V gene: TRBV28
D gene: TRBD2
CDR3 protein: CASRKPGLAGLAKNIQYF